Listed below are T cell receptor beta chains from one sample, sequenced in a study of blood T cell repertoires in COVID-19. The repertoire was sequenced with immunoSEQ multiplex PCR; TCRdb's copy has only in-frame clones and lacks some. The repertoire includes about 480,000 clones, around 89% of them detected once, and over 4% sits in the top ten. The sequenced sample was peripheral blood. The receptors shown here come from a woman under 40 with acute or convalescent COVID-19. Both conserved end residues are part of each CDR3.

CASSYSPRGHNEKLFF	TRBV6-5	TRBJ1-4
CASSLERDTQYF	TRBV5-1	TRBJ2-3
CASTTGGTEAFF	TRBV6-5	TRBJ1-1
CASSQDWTDQKLFF	TRBV4-1	TRBJ1-4
CATSREQLGGEQFF	TRBV15	TRBJ2-1
CASSLSGANGYTF	TRBV3-1/TRBV3-2	TRBJ1-2
CASSPTGPNGYTF	TRBV18	TRBJ1-2
CAWSAQGRSYTF	TRBV30	TRBJ1-2
CASSLTPSYEQYF	TRBV27	TRBJ2-7
CASSTSGPSYNEQFF	TRBV5-1	TRBJ2-1
CASSSLVLDRKANYGYTF	TRBV27	TRBJ1-2
CASSLGQGAYNEQFF	TRBV27	TRBJ2-1
CASSNQEGAPTGELFF	TRBV7-3	TRBJ2-2
CASSFSNREAFF	TRBV6-6	TRBJ1-1
CASSLLSNEQYF	TRBV7-9	TRBJ2-7
CASSLGARLFTDTQYF	TRBV11-2	TRBJ2-3
CASSLGVSQVGETQYF	TRBV5-1	TRBJ2-5
CASSILPSGTYEQYF	TRBV19	TRBJ2-7
CATMRQGAFSLHF	TRBV27	TRBJ1-6
CASSEATAEKFF	TRBV6-1	TRBJ2-1
CASSLARRGGTEAFF	TRBV7-9	TRBJ1-1
CASSLGLGEETQYF	TRBV28	TRBJ2-5
CASSPSESYNEQFF	TRBV4-2	TRBJ2-1
CASSLGQGGSGELFF	TRBV7-9	TRBJ2-2
CASSELAGETFDGYTF	TRBV6-1	TRBJ1-2
CASNLVWGGSSYNEQFF	TRBV28	TRBJ2-1
CAISVEWSEQYF	TRBV10-3	TRBJ2-7
CATRQGQGDTIYF	TRBV24-1	TRBJ1-3
CSGSTSNQPQHF	TRBV28	TRBJ1-5
CASSRTDQETQYF	TRBV7-3	TRBJ2-5
CASRPTTGTGITEAFF	TRBV4-1	TRBJ1-1
CASSSGGFGDTQYF	TRBV28	TRBJ2-3
CATSDYLNTEAFF	TRBV24-1	TRBJ1-1
CASSVVRGSTEAFF	TRBV10-1	TRBJ1-1
CASSFRLGGALHTGELFF	TRBV7-3	TRBJ2-2
CASSQSVNTEAFF	TRBV3-1/TRBV3-2	TRBJ1-1
CASSSTGMDNEQFF	TRBV5-1	TRBJ2-1
CASSRRTGETGELFF	TRBV5-1	TRBJ2-2
CASSPLGGGANTQYF	TRBV7-3	TRBJ2-3
CASSSGGGTEAFF	TRBV19	TRBJ1-1
CASSIVGGQPQHF	TRBV19	TRBJ1-5
CASSLSTRANYGYTF	TRBV5-8	TRBJ1-2
CASRTNQNEQFF	TRBV6-6	TRBJ2-1
CASGPGTASSPLHF	TRBV5-1	TRBJ1-6
CASSLGQGPIEQYF	TRBV7-2	TRBJ2-7